The entry that follows covers one T cell receptor (beta chain) sequence. Antigen specificity is unknown. This entry is derived from a study of T-cell reconstitution after alpha-beta-depleted transplantation in children. V was clipped by 0 bases and J by 10 bases, with 12 bases between them. This CDR3 is built from 13 residues. Study observations and caveats: Several hundred expanded graft clones reportedly gave rise to the alpha-beta T cells present about two months after transplant. Surviving recipient T cells and thymic progenitors accounted for the high day-60 TCRbeta diversity observed in some patients. The authors attributed T-cell counts and diversity one year after transplant mostly to newly produced T cells.

It was with unique molecular identifiers that the TCRbeta library was prepared. TCRdb analysed the PCR reads with MiXCR anew, one entry per CDR3 protein. The sample has about 980,000 distinct CDR3 sequences; 25% to 35% are singletons. This specimen consisted of PBMCs, mostly from graft donor cells, obtained 360 days after TCRalphabeta/CD19-depleted stem cell transplant. This rearrangement joins TRBV12-3 or TRBV12-4 to TRBJ1-1, with TRBD1 as a possible D gene (5 bases). The sequence was obtained from a boy under two years old who had a stem cell transplant for SCID, so the T cells may come from the graft donor. The CDR3 region is CASSLAEGVVAFF. CDR3 bases: TGTGCCAGCAGTTTAGCGGAAGGGGTGGTAGCTTTCTTT.